The clone carrying this TCR beta chain is a singleton in its sample. Its antigen remains unidentified. The donors were part of the roughly 130-subject validation cohort, which stood apart from the approximately 700-subject first cohort. The CDR3 is 13 residues long. The V end was cut by 5 bases, the J end by 4 bases, with 12 bases between. Germline V lookup: CDR1 SGHNT, CDR2 YYREEE (reference sequence). This entry is derived from a study of cytomegalovirus exposure and HLA in healthy donors. TCRdb's table, derived via immunoSEQ multiplex PCR, lists solely in-frame clones and lacks some. The table lists fewer than 90,000 clones, almost 97% of them singletons. Study observations and caveats: Within the 100 to 150 validation repertoires, first-cohort TCR clusters tended to co-occur, according to a later analysis.

This receptor was obtained from a man between 18 and 35 years old in good health and CMV-seropositive. The gene calls are TRBV5-4 and TRBJ1-1; TRBD1 is a possible D gene (5 bases). Material: PBMCs. CDR3 DNA: TGTGCCAGCAGGGAGGGAGGGGCCACTGAAGCTTTCTTT. Translated: CASREGGATEAFF.